This T cell receptor (beta chain) comes out of a study of CD8 T cells in Susac syndrome. Reverse transcription of roughly 0.5 to 1 ug RNA was carried out with random hexamers. Each CDR3 protein gets one entry after TCRdb re-called the immunoSEQ multiplex PCR reads with MiXCR. The data show 150,000 to 200,000 distinct CDR3 sequences, just under 95% seen once. The receptor comes from a human donor with Susac syndrome. Sequencing was carried out using CD4+ T cells from PBMCs.

CDR3 DNA sequence: TGTGCCAGCAGCTATAGCGGGAGGGTCAATGAGCAGTTCTTC. This codes for CASSYSGRVNEQFF. The genes are TRBV11-3 and TRBJ2-1; 11 bases line up with TRBD2. The CDR3 spans 14 residues. The germline V gene has CDR1 SGHNT and CDR2 YENEEA. Trimming cost V 4 bases and J 6 bases; bases outside gene matches: 2.